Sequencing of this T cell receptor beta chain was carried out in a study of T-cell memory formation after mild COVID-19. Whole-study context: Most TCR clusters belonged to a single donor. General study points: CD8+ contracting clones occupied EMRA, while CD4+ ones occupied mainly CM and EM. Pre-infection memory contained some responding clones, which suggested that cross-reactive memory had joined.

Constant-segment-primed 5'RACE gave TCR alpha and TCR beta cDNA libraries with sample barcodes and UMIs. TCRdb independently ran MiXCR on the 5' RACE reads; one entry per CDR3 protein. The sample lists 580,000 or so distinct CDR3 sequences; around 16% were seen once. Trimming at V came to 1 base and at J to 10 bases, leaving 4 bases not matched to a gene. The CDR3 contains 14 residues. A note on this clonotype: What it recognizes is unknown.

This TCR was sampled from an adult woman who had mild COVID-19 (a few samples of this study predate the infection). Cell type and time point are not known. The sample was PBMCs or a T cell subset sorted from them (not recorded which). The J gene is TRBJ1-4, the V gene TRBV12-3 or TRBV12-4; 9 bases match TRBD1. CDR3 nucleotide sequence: TGTGCCAGCAGTTTAGGTACAGGGGGCGGAAAACTGTTTTTT. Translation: CASSLGTGGGKLFF.